This TCR beta chain appears in the sequencing data of a study of prognosis after radiotherapy for stage I lung cancer. This clonotype was counted ten times or more. Its antigen is still unknown. Study results and caveats: With medians of 10,088 versus 6,861, unique TCR clone counts fell after stereotactic body radiation therapy.

Genomic DNA yielded TCR beta CDR3, amplified by two-round multiplex PCR. The first round of PCR was done with primers that matched each TRBV and TRBJ gene. TCRdb itself ran the multiplex PCR reads through MiXCR, one entry per CDR3 protein. The sample contains about 36,000 distinct CDR3 sequences, about 32% of which appear only once. A draw of 4.5 to 7.5 milliliters of peripheral blood took place at each of two time points. The CDR3 loop spans 14 amino acids. V lost 5 bases and J lost 0, with 7 bases in between. The sequence derives from a donor over 45 with non-small cell lung cancer. Sequencing used PBMCs, obtained before or after stereotactic body radiation therapy (not recorded which). The chain links TRBV12-3 or TRBV12-4 to TRBJ2-2; the D is unclear. The CDR3 loop is CASSPQANTGELFF. The CDR3 DNA sequence: TGTGCCAGCAGTCCCCAGGCGAACACCGGGGAGCTGTTTTTT.